These T cell receptor beta chains were read from a single sample in a study of T cells of healthy individuals. MiXCR, applied by TCRdb to the 5' RACE reads, yields one record per CDR3 protein. The sample has about 100,000 distinct CDR3 sequences, approximately 15% seen once. Receptor source: a human donor in good health. Both conserved end residues are part of each CDR3. Each record gives: V gene, D gene, J gene, clone size, CDR3 length, CDR3 protein, CDR3 DNA. A D gene is named only where the DNA matches it firmly. Size tells how often a clone was seen (once, few, many) or the class of an expanded clone, and some rows leave it out.

V: TRBV4-2
D: -
J: TRBJ2-7
size: -
length: 15
CDR3: CASSSSLEGTDEQYF
DNA: TGTGCCAGCAGCTCCTCTTTAGAAGGGACGGACGAGCAGTACTTC

V: TRBV20-1
D: TRBD2
J: TRBJ2-3
size: many
length: 16
CDR3: CSAVALAERSTDTQYF
DNA: TGCAGTGCAGTTGCTCTAGCGGAGCGAAGCACAGATACGCAGTATTTT

V: TRBV10-3
D: -
J: TRBJ2-1
size: many
length: 16
CDR3: CAISGPRQEFYNEQFF
DNA: TGTGCCATCAGTGGTCCCCGACAAGAATTCTACAATGAGCAGTTCTTC

V: TRBV5-1
D: -
J: TRBJ1-5
size: -
length: 17
CDR3: CASSLEAVRDSNQPQHF
DNA: TGCGCCAGCAGCTTGGAGGCTGTTAGGGATAGCAATCAGCCCCAGCATTTT

V: TRBV24-1
D: -
J: TRBJ2-7
size: -
length: 13
CDR3: CATSVRGVGEQCF
DNA: TGTGCCACCAGTGTCAGGGGAGTTGGCGAGCAGTGCTTC

V: TRBV15
D: TRBD2
J: TRBJ2-1
size: few
length: 15
CDR3: CATKPGLAASHEQFF
DNA: TGTGCCACCAAGCCGGGACTAGCGGCCTCGCATGAGCAGTTCTTC

V: TRBV19
D: -
J: TRBJ1-4
size: -
length: 14
CDR3: CATLYRTTNEKLFF
DNA: TGTGCCACACTTTACAGAACAACTAATGAAAAACTGTTTTTT

V: TRBV29-1
D: TRBD2
J: TRBJ2-3
size: -
length: 16
CDR3: CSVGASGGAGADTQYF
DNA: TGCAGCGTTGGCGCTAGCGGGGGGGCAGGCGCAGATACGCAGTATTTT

V: TRBV5-6
D: -
J: TRBJ2-1
size: -
length: 12
CDR3: CASSFGLSEQFF
DNA: TGTGCCAGCAGCTTTGGTCTGAGTGAGCAGTTCTTC

V: TRBV7-2
D: -
J: TRBJ2-1
size: -
length: 15
CDR3: CASSFSPDPYNEQFF
DNA: TGTGCCAGCAGCTTTTCCCCAGATCCCTACAATGAGCAGTTCTTC

V: TRBV5-1
D: TRBD1
J: TRBJ1-6
size: -
length: 17
CDR3: CASSSLGQGTGNSPLHF
DNA: TGCGCCAGCAGCTCTCTAGGACAGGGGACGGGTAATTCACCCCTCCACTTT

V: TRBV6-2/TRBV6-3
D: -
J: TRBJ1-2
size: -
length: 12
CDR3: CASRPGAYGYTF
DNA: TGTGCCAGCAGACCAGGAGCCTATGGCTACACCTTC

V: TRBV28
D: -
J: TRBJ1-1
size: -
length: 12
CDR3: CASSLFSREAFF
DNA: TGTGCCAGCAGTTTATTTAGCAGAGAAGCTTTCTTT

V: TRBV28
D: -
J: TRBJ2-5
size: few
length: 16
CDR3: CASTYGGSGIQETQYF
DNA: TGTGCCAGCACCTACGGTGGTAGCGGTATACAAGAGACCCAGTACTTC

V: TRBV30
D: -
J: TRBJ2-3
size: many
length: 13
CDR3: CAWSGGARDTQYF
DNA: TGTGCCTGGAGTGGTGGGGCCCGGGATACGCAGTATTTT

V: TRBV4-1
D: -
J: TRBJ2-3
size: few
length: 16
CDR3: CASSQALHRSTDTQYF
DNA: TGCGCCAGCAGCCAAGCGTTACACCGTAGCACAGATACGCAGTATTTT

V: TRBV5-1
D: -
J: TRBJ2-7
size: -
length: 14
CDR3: CASSLNTPLREQYF
DNA: TGCGCCAGCAGCTTGAACACCCCGCTACGAGAGCAGTACTTC

V: TRBV4-1
D: -
J: TRBJ2-1
size: many
length: 16
CDR3: CASSQVDIISYNEQFF
DNA: TGCGCCAGCAGCCAAGTGGACATTATCTCCTACAATGAGCAGTTCTTC

V: TRBV11-3
D: -
J: TRBJ2-1
size: few
length: 15
CDR3: CASSPQGPNYNEQFF
DNA: TGTGCCAGCAGCCCTCAGGGTCCGAATTACAATGAGCAGTTCTTC

V: TRBV6-1
D: -
J: TRBJ1-6
size: -
length: 14
CDR3: CASSEAIDNSPLHF
DNA: TGTGCCAGCAGTGAAGCGATAGACAATTCACCCCTCCACTTT

V: TRBV4-2
D: TRBD1
J: TRBJ1-5
size: -
length: 15
CDR3: CASSHGQGGDQPQHF
DNA: TGTGCCAGCAGCCACGGACAGGGTGGGGATCAGCCCCAGCATTTT

V: TRBV12-3/TRBV12-4
D: -
J: TRBJ2-5
size: -
length: 14
CDR3: CASSLDPFQETQYF
DNA: TGTGCCAGCAGTTTAGATCCCTTCCAAGAGACCCAGTACTTC

V: TRBV9
D: -
J: TRBJ1-6
size: -
length: 16
CDR3: CASSVAPDSYNSPLHF
DNA: TGTGCCAGCAGCGTAGCCCCGGACTCCTATAATTCACCCCTCCACTTT

V: TRBV28
D: -
J: TRBJ1-6
size: few
length: 14
CDR3: CASNYRVFNSPLHF
DNA: TGTGCCAGCAACTATCGGGTTTTTAATTCACCCCTCCACTTT

V: TRBV10-3
D: -
J: TRBJ2-3
size: -
length: 13
CDR3: CAISERQQDTQYF
DNA: TGTGCCATCAGTGAACGACAACAAGATACGCAGTATTTT

V: TRBV7-2
D: -
J: TRBJ1-4
size: many
length: 14
CDR3: CASSRRPDREKLFF
DNA: TGTGCCAGCAGCCGAAGACCGGATCGTGAAAAACTGTTTTTT

V: TRBV6-6
D: TRBD2
J: TRBJ2-3
size: -
length: 17
CDR3: CASRERGGLGGADTQYF
DNA: TGTGCCAGCAGAGAGCGGGGGGGCTTAGGTGGCGCAGATACGCAGTATTTT

V: TRBV28
D: -
J: TRBJ2-1
size: few
length: 14
CDR3: CASSLGAYYNEQFF
DNA: TGTGCCAGCAGTTTAGGGGCTTACTACAATGAGCAGTTCTTC

V: TRBV6-2/TRBV6-3
D: TRBD2
J: TRBJ2-1
size: few
length: 17
CDR3: CASSRTSGTGGFNEQFF
DNA: TGTGCCAGCAGTCGGACTAGCGGGACTGGGGGTTTCAATGAGCAGTTCTTC

V: TRBV27
D: -
J: TRBJ2-7
size: many
length: 15
CDR3: CASSLRAGRAYEQYF
DNA: TGTGCCAGCAGTTTAAGGGCAGGGCGTGCCTACGAGCAGTACTTC

V: TRBV9
D: TRBD2
J: TRBJ2-2
size: few
length: 15
CDR3: CASSVYGLADGELFF
DNA: TGTGCCAGCAGCGTCTACGGACTAGCAGACGGGGAGCTGTTTTTT

V: TRBV28
D: -
J: TRBJ2-1
size: many
length: 12
CDR3: CASSLARIEQFF
DNA: TGTGCCAGCAGTTTAGCCCGCATTGAGCAGTTCTTC

V: TRBV5-5
D: TRBD1
J: TRBJ1-3
size: many
length: 17
CDR3: CASSRDRGLMTGNTIYF
DNA: TGTGCCAGCAGTCGGGACAGGGGGCTGATGACTGGAAACACCATATATTTT

V: TRBV24-1
D: -
J: TRBJ2-3
size: few
length: 15
CDR3: CATSDGSYYTDTQYF
DNA: TGTGCCACCAGTGACGGCAGCTACTACACAGATACGCAGTATTTT

V: TRBV28
D: -
J: TRBJ2-1
size: few
length: 12
CDR3: CASSLLLDEQFF
DNA: TGTGCCAGCAGTTTACTTTTGGATGAGCAGTTCTTC

V: TRBV10-3
D: -
J: TRBJ1-1
size: many
length: 14
CDR3: CAISESFRETEAFF
DNA: TGTGCCATCAGTGAGTCCTTCAGGGAAACTGAAGCTTTCTTT

V: TRBV13
D: -
J: TRBJ1-1
size: -
length: 13
CDR3: CASSLHRDTEAFF
DNA: TGTGCCAGCAGCTTACACAGGGACACTGAAGCTTTCTTT

V: TRBV19
D: -
J: TRBJ2-7
size: many
length: 15
CDR3: CASSIEGLGSYEQYF
DNA: TGTGCCAGTAGTATTGAGGGGCTCGGCTCCTACGAGCAGTACTTC

V: TRBV6-5
D: -
J: TRBJ1-5
size: many
length: 15
CDR3: CASSRLRDGNQPQHF
DNA: TGTGCCAGCAGTCGCCTGAGGGATGGCAATCAGCCCCAGCATTTT

V: TRBV7-2
D: TRBD2
J: TRBJ2-1
size: few
length: 17
CDR3: CASSSSFAGGPYNEQFF
DNA: TGTGCCAGCAGCTCCTCATTTGCGGGGGGGCCTTACAATGAGCAGTTCTTC